The T cell receptor beta chain described here comes from a study of blood T cell repertoires in COVID-19. Study background: From the United States, Italy and Spain came samples of acute and convalescent COVID-19. T cells, B-cell-depleted T cells, or PBMCs provided the cDNA or gDNA that served as material.

This CDR3 spans 14 amino acids. Per germline, CDR1 SGHNT and CDR2 YYREEE (reference sequence). Trimming pared 4 bases from V and 3 bases from J, leaving 12 bases between. How the authors handled the data: From reference gene primer amplification, estimates of nucleated cell counts were derived. Sequencing used immunoSEQ multiplex PCR; TCRdb keeps in-frame clones, though not all of them. V and J calls plus clone size are reproduced from that table; the DNA served to infer D and trimming. The data show 200,000 to 250,000 clones, 80% to 85% seen once. Note on this clone: Other DNA sequences in the same sample also yield this CDR3.

This clonotype originated in a woman aged 55-70 years with acute or convalescent COVID-19. Sequencing used peripheral blood. V is TRBV5-4 and J is TRBJ2-3; TRBD1 is a possible D gene (6 bases). This chain's CDR3 is CASSKDRYTDTQYF. The CDR3 DNA reads TGTGCCAGCAGCAAAGACAGGTATACAGATACGCAGTATTTT.